This TCR beta chain was found in a study of OX40 agonist ivuxolimab in advanced cancers. At the level of the study: Six ivuxolimab dose levels, 0.01 to 10 mg/kg, were given intravenously every 2 weeks. A male proportion of over 75% was recorded, with mean age 60 years and range roughly 20 to 85. Anti-PD-1, anti-PD-L1 or anti-CTLA-4 therapy given earlier was allowed, and approximately 40% had some.

V was shortened by 5 bases and J by 1 base, with 14 bases between the two germline ends. Germline-derived CDR1 and CDR2 are MDHEN and SYDVKM. This CDR3 is 15 amino acids long. The protocol was immunoSEQ multiplex PCR, while the TCRdb copy is restricted to in-frame clones and leaves out a portion. The top ten hold roughly an eighth of the sample, which has 74,000 or so clones, approximately 94% seen once. This chain connects TRBV28 to TRBJ2-5; D not resolved. This clonotype originated in an adult with an advanced solid tumor such as melanoma, head and neck, liver or kidney cancer. This specimen consisted of CD4+ or CD8+ T cells sorted from blood, obtained in a trial of the OX40 agonist ivuxolimab. CDR3 amino acids: CASSPRRTTQETQYF. The DNA for the CDR3 is TGTGCCAGCAGTCCCCGTCGCACCACCCAAGAGACCCAGTACTTC.